This is a list of T cell receptor beta chains from one sample in a study of blood T cell repertoires in COVID-19. The table came from immunoSEQ multiplex PCR; TCRdb's copy has only in-frame clones and leaves some out. The sample includes 250,000 to 350,000 clones, around nine tenths of them seen just once. Input material: peripheral blood. The source is a woman between 70 and 85 years old with COVID-19, enrolled during active disease. Both conserved end residues are part of each CDR3. The D gene is left open where the match is weak. The size field is filled for only some rows; it gives once, few, many or a size class.

d_gene	j_gene	v_gene	abundance	CDR3nt	CDR3aa
TRBD1	TRBJ1-1	TRBV29-1	NA	TGCAGCGTCGGTACAGGGGGGAGGACTGAAGCTTTCTTT	CSVGTGGRTEAFF
TRBD1	TRBJ1-5	TRBV19	NA	TGTGCCAGTAGAATAGCCGCCGGGACAGTTAGCAATCAGCCCCAGCATTTT	CASRIAAGTVSNQPQHF
TRBD1	TRBJ1-2	TRBV30	NA	TGTGCCTGGAGTGCTCTACAGGGGAAAAACTATGGCTACACCTTC	CAWSALQGKNYGYTF
TRBD2	TRBJ2-2	TRBV9	NA	TGTGCCAGCAGCGTAAGCGGGATCCACACCGGGGAGCTGTTTTTT	CASSVSGIHTGELFF
TRBD2	TRBJ2-7	TRBV28	NA	TGTGCCAGCAGTCTGCCGGGACTAGCGTCAATCGAGCAGTACTTC	CASSLPGLASIEQYF
NA	TRBJ1-1	TRBV29-1	NA	TGCAGCGTTTTTAGGAGGGGAGACACTGAAGCTTTCTTT	CSVFRRGDTEAFF
NA	TRBJ2-7	TRBV19	NA	TGTGCCAGTAGTGTGGGCCTCCAGGGTTACTACGAGCAGTACTTC	CASSVGLQGYYEQYF
TRBD1	TRBJ2-7	TRBV3-1/TRBV3-2	NA	TGTGCCAGCAACAAAAGACAGGGCTTCACCTCCTACGAGCAGTACTTC	CASNKRQGFTSYEQYF
NA	TRBJ1-2	TRBV19	NA	TGTGCCAGTAGTATGACCGGGGTAGCCCCGATCTATGGCTACACCTTC	CASSMTGVAPIYGYTF
NA	TRBJ2-7	TRBV6-2/TRBV6-3	NA	TGTGCCAGCAGTTACCGTGTAGGGGAAAGGACGTCCTACGAGCAGTACTTC	CASSYRVGERTSYEQYF
NA	TRBJ2-7	TRBV5-4	NA	TGTGCCAGCAGCATTAGCCAAGGCTCGCGCGAGCAGTACTTC	CASSISQGSREQYF
NA	TRBJ2-5	TRBV21-1	NA	TGTGCCAGCAGCCCCGGGCGGGGGCTAGCGGGGTCTGAGACCCAGTACTTC	CASSPGRGLAGSETQYF
TRBD2	TRBJ2-7	TRBV5-1	NA	TGCGCCAGCAGCTTGGCAACCGGGACTAGCAGCGAGCAGTACTTC	CASSLATGTSSEQYF
NA	TRBJ2-1	TRBV2	once	TGTGCCAGCAGTGAAAACATGGCCTCCTACAATGAGCAGTTCTTC	CASSENMASYNEQFF
NA	TRBJ2-7	TRBV3-1/TRBV3-2	NA	TGTGCCAGCAGCCAAGATACAGGGACAAAATCCTACGAGCAGTACTTC	CASSQDTGTKSYEQYF
NA	TRBJ2-2	TRBV9	NA	TGTGCCAGCAGCGTCAGGCAGGGGTTCGACGGCTACACCGGGGAGCTGTTTTTT	CASSVRQGFDGYTGELFF
NA	TRBJ2-2	TRBV30	NA	TGTGCCTGGAGCCTACAGGGAGCTTGGCCCACCGGGGAGCTGTTTTTT	CAWSLQGAWPTGELFF
TRBD2	TRBJ2-7	TRBV5-1	NA	TGCGCCAGCAGCTGGGGACTAGCGGGGGGCTCCCCCTACGAGCAGTACTTC	CASSWGLAGGSPYEQYF
NA	TRBJ2-5	TRBV9	NA	TGTGCCAGCAGCGTTCAGATGGGGAGAGGGCAAGAGACCCAGTACTTC	CASSVQMGRGQETQYF
TRBD1	TRBJ2-1	TRBV27	NA	TGTGCCAGCAGTCTGAGGGGGCGACTGGACAATGAGCAGTTCTTC	CASSLRGRLDNEQFF
NA	TRBJ2-7	TRBV7-6	few	TGTGCCAGCAGCTTAGGTGGACAGAACTACGAGCAGTACTTC	CASSLGGQNYEQYF
NA	TRBJ2-5	TRBV5-1	few	TGCGCCAGCAGCTTTCCAGGGCTGCAAGAGACCCAGTACTTC	CASSFPGLQETQYF
NA	TRBJ1-2	TRBV27	NA	TGTGCCAGCAGTTTATCCCAGGATAACTATGGCTACACCTTC	CASSLSQDNYGYTF
NA	TRBJ1-4	TRBV14	NA	TGTGCCAGCAGCCTATGGGGGGGCTCTAATGAAAAACTGTTTTTT	CASSLWGGSNEKLFF
TRBD1	TRBJ1-6	TRBV6-5	NA	TGTGCCAGCGGGGACAGGGAGACTTCACCCCTCCACTTT	CASGDRETSPLHF
TRBD1	TRBJ1-1	TRBV19	few	TGTGCCAGTACCTTGACAGGGGGAGGGACTGAAGCTTTCTTT	CASTLTGGGTEAFF
TRBD2	TRBJ2-1	TRBV12-3/TRBV12-4	once	TGTGCCAGCAGCTGGACTAGTTATGAGCAGTTCTTC	CASSWTSYEQFF
TRBD2	TRBJ2-3	TRBV2	NA	TGTGCCAGCAGTCAAGGCGGACTAGTCACAGATACGCAGTATTTT	CASSQGGLVTDTQYF
TRBD1	TRBJ2-2	TRBV18	many	TGTGCCAGCTCATTATCGACAGGGAATAACGGGGAGCTGTTTTTT	CASSLSTGNNGELFF
TRBD1	TRBJ2-1	TRBV7-9	NA	TGTGCCAGCAGCACCGACAGGGATGAGCAGTTCTTC	CASSTDRDEQFF
NA	TRBJ1-5	TRBV18	NA	TGTGCCAGCTCACCATACACAGGCGGACAGCCCCAGCATTTT	CASSPYTGGQPQHF